One TCR beta chain is described in this entry. Its specific antigen is unknown. One base away there is no much larger clone; base qualities are not given. The same CDR3 can be traced to other DNA sequences in this sample. In total, 600 or so healthy bone marrow donors made up the cohort. All cohort members were sampled while nominally healthy, although unrecorded immune exposures were likely present. The donor tested CMV seronegative and was one of the 352 seronegative cohort members. Each donor provided a peripheral blood sample, and peripheral blood mononuclear cells were used for TCR beta sequencing. The Qiagen DNeasy Blood Extraction Kit was used to extract genomic DNA from the blood cell samples. This entry comes from a study of cytomegalovirus exposure and HLA in healthy donors (dated by TCRdb to 2015 to 2018). For the study in its entirety: According to an earlier analysis of a few hundred of the donors, about 179 million T cells yielded roughly 110 million unique TCR beta sequences and approximately 300 Gb of sequence data. The study profiled the T cell repertoires of hundreds of subjects by immunosequencing and related them to cytomegalovirus serostatus. Across some 400 genotyped donors of the cohort, an average of roughly 250,000 unique TCR beta nucleotide sequences per donor were sequenced, and about a sixth of those sequences were non-productive. In a later genetic analysis, genome-wide SNP genotypes for about 65% of the roughly 670 donors were used, and that subset was treated as a discovery cohort. HLA typing covered class I and class II loci at four-digit resolution. Donor age, sex, ethnicity and CMV serostatus were compiled together with the repertoire data. An early release that covered about 600 HLA-typed donors contained around 300 gigabases of sequencing data and approximately 85 million unique TCR sequences. Typing coverage differed by locus: A, B, C, DRB1 and DQB1 were typed in roughly 620-630 donors, DQA1 in 500 to 550, DPA1 in 600 to 610, and DPB1 in around 490. An earlier analysis of 500 to 650 of the donors applied high-throughput TCR beta sequencing to assess whether each TCR beta V gene segment acted as functional or pseudogenic. Besides the first cohort of 500 to 700 subjects, a separate validation cohort made up of 120 different subjects was used. The study combined high-throughput TCR immunosequencing, statistical association of individual TCRs with disease status, and machine learning to predict cytomegalovirus infection status. Rather than using new phenotypic data, the later analysis identified candidate immune exposures from TCR beta sequences and from how often those sequences occurred across donors. The aim of the study was to test whether cataloging public T cell receptors could identify signatures of past pathogen exposure. Among the approximately 400 genotyped donors, approximately 77% belonged to the genetic ancestry cluster associated with self-reported Caucasian donors. In a later analysis, previously published TCR beta repertoires from 550 to 750 donors were re-analyzed and high-resolution HLA genotyping was added so that TCR occurrence patterns could be studied. A few DR-DQ haplotypes were handled as single units for association and clustering because linkage in the cohort was strong. All discovery cohort repertoires had been generated on a single sequencing platform.

Libraries were made using the immunoSEQ multiplex PCR assay. A mixture of 60 forward primers for TCR Vbeta segments and 13 reverse primers for TCR Jbeta segments was used in the multiplex PCR. A multiplex PCR assay on genomic DNA amplified the CDR3 region of rearranged TCR beta genes. Amplified TCR beta libraries were sequenced as 87-base-pair reads on the Illumina HiSeq System. The original methods were these. A later analysis tallied 75 million to 95 million unique TCR beta chains across the 666 repertoires, and around 10 million of those chains were shared by two or more donors. Raw reads were error-corrected and collapsed into unique sequences by a nearest-neighbor algorithm in which closely related sequences were merged to remove PCR and sequencing errors. V, D and J gene segments were assigned by aligning CDR3 sequences to IMGT reference sequences. For a sequence to be retained, a match of at least six nucleotides to both a V gene segment and a J gene segment was required. Rearrangements were classified as productive when the CDR3 lacked stop codons and remained in frame with V and J, and all other rearrangements were classified as non-productive. Following IMGT convention, CDR3 was defined as the stretch from the second conserved V-encoded cysteine to the conserved J-encoded phenylalanine. The earlier analysis of about 560 of the donors excluded any sequence lacking an unambiguous match to a single V gene segment. An earlier analysis of 587 of the donors called V segments functional above 56.7% productive rearrangements and segregating when the between-donor standard deviation exceeded 5%. A statistical classification framework was built to diagnose cytomegalovirus status from the catalog of TCR beta chain sequences. In a later analysis, V and J genes were assigned by comparing TCR nucleotide sequences against IMGT/GENE-DB human TR gene sequences. In a later analysis, CDR3 sequences and most-parsimonious VDJ recombination scenarios were assigned using the TCRdist pipeline. A later analysis defined each TCR beta chain by its CDR3 amino acid sequence plus V-gene family, and excluded reads lacking a unique V-gene family. As a way to deal with suspected cross-contamination and a sequencing artifact, a later analysis dropped more than 500 nucleotide sequences that were highly shared and had low generation probability. In a later analysis, a clonal expansion index was calculated for each public chain from normalized within-repertoire ranks of inferred template counts. In a later analysis, generation probabilities were computed with a VDJ recombination model fitted to out-of-frame rearrangements, and the resulting probabilities were checked against IGoR. In a later analysis, TCR-TCR, TCR-HLA and TCR-CMV co-occurrence was scored with hypergeometric tests, and a repertoire-size bias correction was applied to TCR pairs. False discovery rates were estimated in a later analysis by permuting HLA or CMV assignments 20 times. In a later analysis, co-occurring TCRs were grouped with DBSCAN, and TCRdist sequence similarity was added when clustering was performed within HLA-allele-positive subsets. Co-occurrence clustering excluded repertoires with fewer than 30,000 or more than 120,000 public chains, plus five with anomalous nucleotide sharing. The clones in this table, taken by TCRdb from immuneACCESS, are in-frame only. Not every clone is retained; where verified, under half of the shortfall comes from an unresolved V gene, and the cause of the rest is unknown. V, J and clone size are those of that table, while D and trimming were read from the DNA. The sample contains about 140,000 clones, about 80% of them found a single time. The ten most abundant clones make up 2.2% of the sample.

What the work shows at the level of the full study, not this receptor alone: Correlated functional status among segregating V segments might be attributable to linkage disequilibrium, but an unknown experimental factor could not be ruled out. A group of highly shared sequence variants was considered likely to be a technical artifact of the sequencing pipeline. Because the 87-base-pair reads could not distinguish some IMGT-functional V segments, including TRBV6-2 and TRBV6-3, those segments were excluded. In both the original and validation cohorts, the classifier was reported to diagnose cytomegalovirus status with high specificity and sensitivity. Only TCR beta chains were sequenced in this cohort, and the absence of alpha or paired-chain data limited detectable features. Immune exposure information for the cohort was limited to CMV serostatus. While some public TCRs were present in many individuals, most TCR sequences turned up only very rarely across donors. A total of 150 or so TCR beta chains were listed by the study as associated with cytomegalovirus. Sequencing depth was assumed to be roughly uniform across donors in the presence/absence analyses, though that assumption may not hold. Broadly in line with IMGT annotations, most TCR beta V segments showed up in productive rearrangements about 87% or about 30% of the time in an earlier analysis of 450 to 600 of the donors. Because counts were too low, seventeen rarely observed V segments, including chromosome 9 orphons, were excluded from the earlier analysis of 587 of the donors. A further reported finding was that TCR beta sequences accurately predicted the HLA-A and HLA-B alleles for most subjects in the first cohort. Specific HLA alleles were associated with roughly 17,000 TCR beta sequences at a false discovery rate of 0.05 in a later analysis. Because some donors lacked HLA typing at each locus, the association tests relied only on the typed subset. According to a later analysis, most CMV-associated TCR beta chains appeared to be HLA-restricted, and the HLA associations seemed to be driven largely by CMV exposure. According to the authors, the approach could potentially be generalized to other disease states and immunological phenotypes. In a later genetic analysis, a missense DCLRE1C variant was associated with V-gene and J-gene trimming of TCR beta chains, and the association was replicated in an independent cohort. In a later analysis, the rate of TCR association differed among HLA loci, with DRB1 alleles having the most associated TCRs and HLA-C alleles having the fewest. Assigning TCR associations to individual alleles was difficult when HLA alleles, especially DR and DQ, strongly co-occurred. A later genetic analysis reported fewer N-insertions in productive TCRs among donors in an Asian-associated ancestry cluster than the roughly 700-donor mean. According to a later analysis, parvovirus B19, influenza, CMV and Epstein-Barr virus appeared linked to several top co-occurrence clusters. In a later analysis, HLA-associated TCR beta chains showed more clonal expansion and lower generation probabilities than non-associated chains that were equally common. In vitro tests confirmed that a few of the cytomegalovirus-associated TCR beta chains recognize cytomegalovirus antigens.

The CDR3 contains 15 residues, cysteine and phenylalanine counted. Only the CDR3 region is kept as DNA, spanning 45 bases read in frame from base 1. Looking up the germline V gene (reference sequence) yields CDR1 MNHEY and CDR2 SMNVEV. V has 3 bases trimmed and J has 3 bases trimmed; junction bases matching no gene number 7. Material for sequencing was PBMCs. The origin of this receptor is a man aged 25-45 years in good health and CMV-seronegative. The V and J genes are TRBV27 and TRBJ1-1; TRBD1 matches 7 bases in the middle. The sequenced DNA is TGTGCCAGCAGTTTGGTAGGGCAGGGGGACACTGAAGCTTTCTTT. It is translated as CASSLVGQGDTEAFF.